A selection of T cell receptor beta chains follows, all from one sample in a study of early T cells in non-severe SARS-CoV-2 infection. TCRdb re-called the 5' RACE reads through MiXCR, storing one row per CDR3 protein. The table lists 70,000 or so distinct CDR3 sequences, around an eighth of them singletons, with 0.95% to 1.5% in the top ten. The material sequenced was whole blood. All receptors derive from an adult who was a healthcare worker with PCR-confirmed SARS-CoV-2 infection or an uninfected control (not recorded which). Both conserved end residues are part of each CDR3. A D gene is named only where the DNA matches it firmly. Clone sizes are given selectively: once, few, many, or a class where the clone is expanded.

d_gene	len	v_gene	abundance	j_gene	CDR3nt	CDR3aa
TRBD1	14	TRBV10-2	few	TRBJ2-2	TGCGCCAGCAGGGGGACAGGGGGCACCGGGGAGCTGTTTTTT	CASRGTGGTGELFF
.	11	TRBV19	many	TRBJ1-2	TGTGCCAGTCGGCAAAGCTATGGCTACACCTTC	CASRQSYGYTF
.	14	TRBV7-2	many	TRBJ1-2	TGTGCCAGCAGCGTTAACCTAGGTCTGGACGGCTACACCTTC	CASSVNLGLDGYTF
TRBD2	16	TRBV5-1	.	TRBJ2-2	TGCGCCAGCAGCATGGGACTAGCGTCGAACACCGGGGAGCTGTTTTTT	CASSMGLASNTGELFF
.	11	TRBV15	few	TRBJ2-3	TGTGCCACCAGCAGAGCGAGCAAAAAGTATTTT	CATSRASKKYF
.	15	TRBV11-2	many	TRBJ2-1	TGTGCCAGCAGCTTAAGCGGTTCGACCTACAATGAGCAGTTCTTC	CASSLSGSTYNEQFF
.	12	TRBV7-2	few	TRBJ1-2	TGTGCCAGCAGCTTATATCAGTCCGGCTACACCTTC	CASSLYQSGYTF
TRBD1	12	TRBV29-1	few	TRBJ2-7	TGCAGCGTTCGGGGACAGGGGTACGAGCAGTACTTC	CSVRGQGYEQYF
.	14	TRBV2	.	TRBJ1-1	TGTGCCAGCAGTGCACAGGGAATGAACACTGAAGCTTTCTTT	CASSAQGMNTEAFF
.	16	TRBV6-2/TRBV6-3	few	TRBJ2-1	TGTGCCAGCAGTTACTCTAGCGAGAGCTCCTACAATGAGCAGTTCTTC	CASSYSSESSYNEQFF
.	15	TRBV12-3/TRBV12-4	many	TRBJ2-3	TGTGCCAGCAGTTTTTCTCGGGGAGTGGTGGATACGCAGTATTTT	CASSFSRGVVDTQYF
.	15	TRBV5-5	many	TRBJ1-2	TGTGCCAGCAGCAGCCCGGACGGGCTTAACTATGGCTACACCTTC	CASSSPDGLNYGYTF
.	12	TRBV29-1	.	TRBJ1-1	TGCAGCGTGGCCCACGCGAACACTGAAGCTTTCTTT	CSVAHANTEAFF
.	15	TRBV10-3	many	TRBJ2-7	TGTGCCATCAGTGAGTCTTTGGTGCGGACCTACGAGCAGTACTTC	CAISESLVRTYEQYF
.	15	TRBV20-1	.	TRBJ2-3	TGCAGTGCTAGAGATCTGTTCACTAGCACAGATACGCAGTATTTT	CSARDLFTSTDTQYF
.	13	TRBV29-1	.	TRBJ1-1	TGCAGCGCCCGGAGGGGCGCGGACACTGAAGCTTTCTTT	CSARRGADTEAFF
TRBD2	19	TRBV11-2	many	TRBJ2-7	TGTGCCAGCAGCCCTACGGGACTAGCGGTCCTAACGAGGGGTACCGAGCAGTACTTC	CASSPTGLAVLTRGTEQYF
TRBD1	15	TRBV20-1	many	TRBJ2-4	TGCAGTGCGAATACCTTCAGGGGGGCCAAAAACATTCAGTACTTC	CSANTFRGAKNIQYF
TRBD1	16	TRBV20-1	many	TRBJ2-1	TGCAGTGCCCACGACAGGGGGAAGAGTTCCTACAATGAGCAGTTCTTC	CSAHDRGKSSYNEQFF
TRBD2	13	TRBV20-1	many	TRBJ2-7	TGCAGTGCGTTGGGACTAGAATCCTACGAGCAGTACTTC	CSALGLESYEQYF
.	12	TRBV14	many	TRBJ1-1	TGTGCCAGCAGCCAAGATCAGAGAGAAGCTTTCTTT	CASSQDQREAFF
TRBD1	14	TRBV29-1	.	TRBJ2-7	TGCAGCGTTCTAGGACAGGGTCATAGTTACGAGCAGTACTTC	CSVLGQGHSYEQYF
TRBD1	14	TRBV12-3/TRBV12-4	many	TRBJ2-1	TGTGCCAGCAGTTGGACAGGGACTTACAATGAGCAGTTCTTC	CASSWTGTYNEQFF
TRBD1	12	TRBV5-6	many	TRBJ1-5	TGTGCCAGCAGCAGGGACAGGCAGCCCCAGCATTTT	CASSRDRQPQHF
.	13	TRBV7-2	many	TRBJ1-2	TGTGCCAGCAGCTTAGACAGCTTCTATGGCTACACCTTC	CASSLDSFYGYTF
TRBD1	18	TRBV7-9	many	TRBJ2-5	TGTGCCAGCAGCTACGTTGGCGGGACAGGGAACGTACAAGAGACCCAGTACTTC	CASSYVGGTGNVQETQYF
.	12	TRBV7-2	many	TRBJ2-2	TGTGCCAGCAGCCTGAACACCGGGGAGCTGTTTTTT	CASSLNTGELFF
.	13	TRBV20-1	many	TRBJ1-4	TGCAGTGCACCGCAGGCCCCGGACGAAAAACTGTTTTTT	CSAPQAPDEKLFF
.	17	TRBV7-9	many	TRBJ2-5	TGTGCCAGCAGCCCGATTGTGGGGATCCGGGGGCAAGAGACCCAGTACTTC	CASSPIVGIRGQETQYF
.	15	TRBV6-2/TRBV6-3	.	TRBJ1-4	TGTGCCAGCAGCCGGGGACTGGCAACTAATGAAAAACTGTTTTTT	CASSRGLATNEKLFF
.	16	TRBV29-1	.	TRBJ1-1	TGCAGCGTTGACGTCGGGAGGAGGGTTTGGGGCACTGAAGCTTTCTTT	CSVDVGRRVWGTEAFF
.	12	TRBV6-2/TRBV6-3	many	TRBJ2-7	TGTGCCAGCAGCTGGACATGGTACGAGCAGTACTTC	CASSWTWYEQYF
TRBD2	19	TRBV5-4	.	TRBJ2-1	TGTGCCAGCAGCTTGCAAGGTCTAGCGGGAGGGTGGACCTACAATGAGCAGTTCTTC	CASSLQGLAGGWTYNEQFF
.	13	TRBV27	many	TRBJ1-1	TGTGCCAGTAGAGACAGCCTGAACACTGAAGCTTTCTTT	CASRDSLNTEAFF
.	16	TRBV4-3	many	TRBJ2-7	TGCGCCAGCAGCCAAGGATCAGGGACTCCTTCCTACGAGCAGTACTTC	CASSQGSGTPSYEQYF
.	15	TRBV2	many	TRBJ1-5	TGTGCCAGCAGACCCGGACAACAAAGCAATCAGCCCCAGCATTTT	CASRPGQQSNQPQHF